This is a list of T cell receptor beta chains from one sample in a study of blood T cell repertoires in COVID-19. Produced via immunoSEQ multiplex PCR; TCRdb's table is partial and in-frame only. The sample lists 200,000 to 300,000 clones, 75% to 90% occurring once. Input material: peripheral blood. All receptors come from a man younger than 45 with active or convalescent COVID-19. The CDR3 runs from the conserved cysteine through the conserved F or W. A D gene is named only where the DNA matches it firmly. Only some rows state a clone size, as once, few, many or a class for expanded clones.

CDR3 DNA: TGTGCCAGCAGCTCAGGGACTAACTCCTACGAGCAGTACTTC
CDR3 protein: CASSSGTNSYEQYF
D gene: TRBD2
J gene: TRBJ2-7
clone size: .
V gene: TRBV11-3
CDR3 length: 14

CDR3 DNA: TGTGCCAGCAGCCCGGGTCTATACACCGGGGAGCTGTTTTTT
CDR3 protein: CASSPGLYTGELFF
D gene: .
J gene: TRBJ2-2
clone size: .
V gene: TRBV7-2
CDR3 length: 14

CDR3 DNA: TGCGCCAGCAGCGGGACTAGCAGCAGCAATGAGCAGTTCTTC
CDR3 protein: CASSGTSSSNEQFF
D gene: TRBD2
J gene: TRBJ2-1
clone size: .
V gene: TRBV5-1
CDR3 length: 14

CDR3 DNA: TGTGCCTGGAGTGTAGGAGTCGGGAAAAACATTCAGTACTTC
CDR3 protein: CAWSVGVGKNIQYF
D gene: .
J gene: TRBJ2-4
clone size: .
V gene: TRBV30
CDR3 length: 14

CDR3 DNA: TGTGCCAGCAGCAACGGGGGACCAAGTCAGCCCCAGCATTTT
CDR3 protein: CASSNGGPSQPQHF
D gene: .
J gene: TRBJ1-5
clone size: .
V gene: TRBV6-5
CDR3 length: 14

CDR3 DNA: TGTGCCAGCAGCCACAGGGGTGAAAAACTGTTTTTT
CDR3 protein: CASSHRGEKLFF
D gene: .
J gene: TRBJ1-4
clone size: few
V gene: TRBV3-1/TRBV3-2
CDR3 length: 12

CDR3 DNA: TGTGCCAGCAGCTTTGCGGGGGGGGCCCCGAACACCGGGGAGCTGTTTTTT
CDR3 protein: CASSFAGGAPNTGELFF
D gene: TRBD2
J gene: TRBJ2-2
clone size: .
V gene: TRBV7-9
CDR3 length: 17

CDR3 DNA: TGTGCCAGCAGTGACCGACAGGCCAATCAGCCCCAGCATTTT
CDR3 protein: CASSDRQANQPQHF
D gene: .
J gene: TRBJ1-5
clone size: once
V gene: TRBV27
CDR3 length: 14

CDR3 DNA: TGTGCCAGCAGTCCAATAAACCGGGACAGGGGGCGAAGGTCCTACGAGCAGTACTTC
CDR3 protein: CASSPINRDRGRRSYEQYF
D gene: TRBD1
J gene: TRBJ2-7
clone size: .
V gene: TRBV11-2
CDR3 length: 19

CDR3 DNA: TGTGCCAGCACCGAAGGGAGTCGTTCACCCCTCCACTTT
CDR3 protein: CASTEGSRSPLHF
D gene: .
J gene: TRBJ1-6
clone size: .
V gene: TRBV6-5
CDR3 length: 13

CDR3 DNA: TGTGCCAGCAGCACCGACAGGTGGGATGAAAAACTGTTTTTT
CDR3 protein: CASSTDRWDEKLFF
D gene: .
J gene: TRBJ1-4
clone size: .
V gene: TRBV5-5
CDR3 length: 14

CDR3 DNA: TGTGCCAGCAGCCAAGACTACGCGACATCTGGAAACACCATATATTTT
CDR3 protein: CASSQDYATSGNTIYF
D gene: .
J gene: TRBJ1-3
clone size: once
V gene: TRBV4-2
CDR3 length: 16

CDR3 DNA: TGTGCCAGCAGCCTAATGCGGGGGCATGGGAATGAGCAGTTCTTC
CDR3 protein: CASSLMRGHGNEQFF
D gene: .
J gene: TRBJ2-1
clone size: .
V gene: TRBV7-9
CDR3 length: 15

CDR3 DNA: TGTGCCAGCAGCTTAATAGGGGGACAGGGACGAGCTTTCTTT
CDR3 protein: CASSLIGGQGRAFF
D gene: TRBD1
J gene: TRBJ1-1
clone size: .
V gene: TRBV7-3
CDR3 length: 14

CDR3 DNA: TGTGCCAGTAGCAGCGGGGGCAATGAGCAGTTCTTC
CDR3 protein: CASSSGGNEQFF
D gene: TRBD2
J gene: TRBJ2-1
clone size: .
V gene: TRBV19
CDR3 length: 12

CDR3 DNA: TGTGCCAGTAGCGACAGAAATCCCGGACAGGGGAACTATGGCTACACCTTC
CDR3 protein: CASSDRNPGQGNYGYTF
D gene: TRBD1
J gene: TRBJ1-2
clone size: .
V gene: TRBV19
CDR3 length: 17

CDR3 DNA: TGTGCCAGCAGCCAAGATCGAGATGTATATTCACCCCTCCACTTT
CDR3 protein: CASSQDRDVYSPLHF
D gene: .
J gene: TRBJ1-6
clone size: .
V gene: TRBV4-2
CDR3 length: 15

CDR3 DNA: TGCGCCAGCAGCTTGCTAGCGGGGGGCCCCCAAGATACGCAGTATTTT
CDR3 protein: CASSLLAGGPQDTQYF
D gene: TRBD2
J gene: TRBJ2-3
clone size: .
V gene: TRBV5-1
CDR3 length: 16

CDR3 DNA: TGTGCCAGCAGTGAATGGGCAGGTGGCTATGGCTACACCTTC
CDR3 protein: CASSEWAGGYGYTF
D gene: .
J gene: TRBJ1-2
clone size: .
V gene: TRBV2
CDR3 length: 14

CDR3 DNA: TGCGCCAGCAGCTCGCGACAGGGGTCGGCCGAGCAGTACTTC
CDR3 protein: CASSSRQGSAEQYF
D gene: TRBD1
J gene: TRBJ2-7
clone size: .
V gene: TRBV5-1
CDR3 length: 14

CDR3 DNA: TGTGCAAGTCGCTTAGCGGAAGTCGACAGGGTCCCGACCACTGAAGCTTTCTTT
CDR3 protein: CASRLAEVDRVPTTEAFF
D gene: .
J gene: TRBJ1-1
clone size: few
V gene: TRBV12-2
CDR3 length: 18

CDR3 DNA: TGTGCCAGCAGCGTAGTCTCAGGCCCCTATGGCTACACCTTC
CDR3 protein: CASSVVSGPYGYTF
D gene: .
J gene: TRBJ1-2
clone size: .
V gene: TRBV9
CDR3 length: 14

CDR3 DNA: TGTGCCAGCGGTTCGAGTTTCAATCAGCCCCAGCATTTT
CDR3 protein: CASGSSFNQPQHF
D gene: .
J gene: TRBJ1-5
clone size: .
V gene: TRBV6-2/TRBV6-3
CDR3 length: 13

CDR3 DNA: TGTGCCAGCAGCCGTCCGGAGGTAGAGACCCAGTACTTC
CDR3 protein: CASSRPEVETQYF
D gene: .
J gene: TRBJ2-5
clone size: .
V gene: TRBV4-2
CDR3 length: 13

CDR3 DNA: TGTGCCAGCAGCCCCGGGCGGGGGGTTACAGATACGCAGTATTTT
CDR3 protein: CASSPGRGVTDTQYF
D gene: TRBD2
J gene: TRBJ2-3
clone size: .
V gene: TRBV7-6
CDR3 length: 15

CDR3 DNA: TGTGCCAGCTCACCTGGGGCCGATGAAAAACTGTTTTTT
CDR3 protein: CASSPGADEKLFF
D gene: .
J gene: TRBJ1-4
clone size: .
V gene: TRBV18
CDR3 length: 13

CDR3 DNA: TGTGCCAGCAGCTTGGTTGGAGTAAAAAACTACGAGCAGTACTTC
CDR3 protein: CASSLVGVKNYEQYF
D gene: .
J gene: TRBJ2-7
clone size: .
V gene: TRBV5-4
CDR3 length: 15

CDR3 DNA: TGCGCCAGCAGCCATACTTACAGGGGGAATGAGCAGTTCTTC
CDR3 protein: CASSHTYRGNEQFF
D gene: TRBD1
J gene: TRBJ2-1
clone size: once
V gene: TRBV4-1
CDR3 length: 14

CDR3 DNA: TGTGCCAGCAGCGTACAGGGGGGGGTATACGAGCAGTACTTC
CDR3 protein: CASSVQGGVYEQYF
D gene: .
J gene: TRBJ2-7
clone size: .
V gene: TRBV5-5
CDR3 length: 14

CDR3 DNA: TGTGCCAGCCAAGGGAGAAACAATGAGCAGTTCTTC
CDR3 protein: CASQGRNNEQFF
D gene: .
J gene: TRBJ2-1
clone size: few
V gene: TRBV7-9
CDR3 length: 12

CDR3 DNA: TGTGCCAGCAGCTTAGGCGGGACAAACCCTTCCTACGAGCAGTACTTC
CDR3 protein: CASSLGGTNPSYEQYF
D gene: .
J gene: TRBJ2-7
clone size: .
V gene: TRBV13
CDR3 length: 16

CDR3 DNA: TGCAGCGTTGAAGAAACAGGGGCTTATGAAAAACTGTTTTTT
CDR3 protein: CSVEETGAYEKLFF
D gene: TRBD1
J gene: TRBJ1-4
clone size: .
V gene: TRBV29-1
CDR3 length: 14

CDR3 DNA: TGCGCCAGCAGCCAAGGACAGGGTGCTGGAAACACCATATATTTT
CDR3 protein: CASSQGQGAGNTIYF
D gene: TRBD1
J gene: TRBJ1-3
clone size: once
V gene: TRBV4-3
CDR3 length: 15

CDR3 DNA: TGTGCCAGCAGCTCACTAGCGGGGGGGAGCACAGATACGCAGTATTTT
CDR3 protein: CASSSLAGGSTDTQYF
D gene: TRBD2
J gene: TRBJ2-3
clone size: .
V gene: TRBV7-2
CDR3 length: 16

CDR3 DNA: TGCGCCAGCAGCCCGACAGGGGGTGTCAATCAGCCCCAGCATTTT
CDR3 protein: CASSPTGGVNQPQHF
D gene: TRBD1
J gene: TRBJ1-5
clone size: .
V gene: TRBV4-1
CDR3 length: 15

CDR3 DNA: TGCAGCGTTAAACAGGGGACCGTGAACACTGAAGCTTTCTTT
CDR3 protein: CSVKQGTVNTEAFF
D gene: TRBD1
J gene: TRBJ1-1
clone size: .
V gene: TRBV29-1
CDR3 length: 14

CDR3 DNA: TGTGCCAGCAGCTTGGAGTACTCGGGACTAGCGGGGGGGCCAACAGATACGCAGTATTTT
CDR3 protein: CASSLEYSGLAGGPTDTQYF
D gene: TRBD2
J gene: TRBJ2-3
clone size: .
V gene: TRBV5-8
CDR3 length: 20

CDR3 DNA: TGTGCCAGCAACCCACTAACAGGGTACGAGCAGTACTTC
CDR3 protein: CASNPLTGYEQYF
D gene: .
J gene: TRBJ2-7
clone size: .
V gene: TRBV21-1
CDR3 length: 13

CDR3 DNA: TGTGCCAGCAGCCCGGCTGGAGCGGGGGGGACCGGGGAGCTGTTTTTT
CDR3 protein: CASSPAGAGGTGELFF
D gene: TRBD2
J gene: TRBJ2-2
clone size: .
V gene: TRBV5-4
CDR3 length: 16

CDR3 DNA: TGTGCCAGCAGCCTGACAGATTATGGCTACACCTTC
CDR3 protein: CASSLTDYGYTF
D gene: .
J gene: TRBJ1-2
clone size: .
V gene: TRBV12-3/TRBV12-4
CDR3 length: 12

CDR3 DNA: TGTGCCAGCAGCCACCCACTGACAGGGGGCATTAGCACTGAAGCTTTCTTT
CDR3 protein: CASSHPLTGGISTEAFF
D gene: TRBD1
J gene: TRBJ1-1
clone size: .
V gene: TRBV3-1/TRBV3-2
CDR3 length: 17

CDR3 DNA: TGTGCCTGGCACTACGAAGGGGTCGATTCACCCCTCCACTTT
CDR3 protein: CAWHYEGVDSPLHF
D gene: .
J gene: TRBJ1-6
clone size: few
V gene: TRBV30
CDR3 length: 14